Listed below are T cell receptor beta chains from one sample, sequenced in a study of cytomegalovirus exposure and HLA in healthy donors. Clones were read by immunoSEQ multiplex PCR, and TCRdb kept only the in-frame ones, dropping some. In the table there are roughly 100,000 clones, about 71% of which are singletons. The sample comprised PBMCs. The receptors shown here come from a boy younger than 18 in good health and CMV-seronegative. The CDR3 runs from the conserved cysteine through the conserved F or W. The D gene is left open where the match is weak. Part of the rows lack a size; the others show once, few, many or a class for expanded clones.

v_call	clone_size	d_call	j_call	cdr3_aa	cdr3_nt
TRBV23-1	-	-	TRBJ1-5	CASSGWSSNQPQHF	TGCGCCAGCAGTGGTTGGAGTAGCAATCAGCCCCAGCATTTT
TRBV30	-	-	TRBJ1-1	CAWTYRVNTEAFF	TGTGCCTGGACCTACCGGGTAAACACTGAAGCTTTCTTT
TRBV19	-	TRBD1	TRBJ1-5	CASRGQANQPQHF	TGTGCCAGTAGGGGACAGGCCAATCAGCCCCAGCATTTT
TRBV4-1	few	-	TRBJ2-2	CASSLEGYAGELFF	TGCGCCAGCAGCCTGGAGGGGTATGCCGGGGAGCTGTTTTTT
TRBV9	-	-	TRBJ1-2	CASSVEPTSVNYGYTF	TGTGCCAGCAGCGTAGAGCCCACGTCGGTTAACTATGGCTACACCTTC
TRBV30	-	-	TRBJ1-1	CAWSRAGAMNTEAFF	TGTGCCTGGAGTAGGGCAGGGGCTATGAACACTGAAGCTTTCTTT
TRBV7-9	few	-	TRBJ2-3	CASSGGAGDTQYF	TGTGCCAGCAGCGGGGGCGCGGGAGATACGCAGTATTTT
TRBV6-1	-	-	TRBJ2-7	CASSERFRSSYEQYF	TGTGCCAGCAGTGAGAGGTTTAGGAGCTCCTACGAGCAGTACTTC
TRBV28	-	TRBD1	TRBJ1-1	CASSIWTGANTEAFF	TGTGCCAGCAGCATCTGGACAGGCGCGAACACTGAAGCTTTCTTT
TRBV10-3	-	-	TRBJ2-2	CATQSGFSAGSTGELFF	TGTGCCACCCAGTCCGGGTTTAGCGCGGGAAGCACCGGGGAGCTGTTTTTT
TRBV7-2	-	-	TRBJ2-5	CASSLTAPVGGTQYF	TGTGCCAGCAGCTTGACAGCTCCTGTAGGTGGGACCCAGTACTTC
TRBV29-1	-	TRBD1	TRBJ1-6	CSVGTDNNSPLHF	TGCAGCGTGGGGACAGACAATAATTCACCCCTCCACTTT
TRBV15	-	-	TRBJ2-3	CATSRKGQDTQYF	TGTGCCACCAGCAGAAAGGGGCAGGATACGCAGTATTTT
TRBV5-6	-	TRBD2	TRBJ2-7	CASSLGAGGRNGYEQYF	TGTGCCAGCAGCTTGGGAGCAGGCGGGAGGAATGGCTACGAGCAGTACTTC
TRBV6-5	few	-	TRBJ2-3	CASRKDLTDTQYF	TGTGCCAGCAGAAAGGACTTGACAGATACGCAGTATTTT
TRBV7-2	-	TRBD1	TRBJ1-5	CASSLNPQGWENQPQHF	TGTGCCAGCAGCTTAAACCCACAGGGGTGGGAGAATCAGCCCCAGCATTTT
TRBV14	-	-	TRBJ1-4	CASSQDLLSATNEKLFF	TGTGCCAGCAGCCAAGATCTGTTATCCGCAACTAATGAAAAACTGTTTTTT
TRBV5-1	-	TRBD1	TRBJ2-7	CASSVTGDTYEQYF	TGCGCCAGCAGCGTTACAGGGGACACCTACGAGCAGTACTTC
TRBV5-6	few	TRBD1	TRBJ1-2	CASSFRQGYGYTF	TGTGCCAGCAGCTTTCGACAGGGCTATGGCTACACCTTC
TRBV6-5	-	-	TRBJ1-2	CAIGQIPGNYGYTF	TGTGCCATTGGACAGATTCCTGGGAACTATGGCTACACCTTC
TRBV27	-	-	TRBJ1-1	CASSPMRHTEAFF	TGTGCCAGCAGCCCCATGAGGCACACTGAAGCTTTCTTT
TRBV30	-	-	TRBJ2-1	CAWSSPRGSNYNEQFF	TGTGCCTGGAGTTCCCCCCGGGGTTCGAACTACAATGAGCAGTTCTTC
TRBV19	-	TRBD1	TRBJ2-7	CASSRNRDSSEQYF	TGTGCCAGTAGCAGAAACCGGGACAGCAGCGAGCAGTACTTC
TRBV30	-	TRBD1	TRBJ2-5	CACGQGGRETQYF	TGTGCCTGTGGACAGGGCGGGCGAGAGACCCAGTACTTC
TRBV15	-	TRBD1	TRBJ1-2	CATSRDHGGGVPYGYTF	TGTGCCACCAGCAGAGATCACGGAGGGGGCGTCCCCTATGGCTACACCTTC
TRBV28	-	TRBD2	TRBJ2-3	CASNRAGGPTDTQYF	TGTGCCAGCAACCGGGCGGGAGGGCCGACAGATACGCAGTATTTT
TRBV29-1	-	-	TRBJ2-7	CSVEDLGREQYF	TGCAGCGTTGAAGATCTGGGGAGAGAGCAGTACTTC
TRBV4-1	-	-	TRBJ1-1	CASSQGPTKGNTEAFF	TGCGCCAGCAGCCAAGGCCCGACAAAAGGGAACACTGAAGCTTTCTTT